This TCR beta chain was identified in a study of cytomegalovirus exposure and HLA in healthy donors. Concerning this clone: Antigen unknown.

Looked up from germline, CDR1 is LNHDA and CDR2 is SQIVND (reference sequence). With 0 bases removed from V and 2 bases from J, the gap between germline ends came to 8 bases. CDR3 length equals 14 residues. This PCR relied on a set of 60 Vbeta primers and 13 Jbeta primers. Only in-frame clones appear in the TCRdb table, and some are missing; sequencing was by immunoSEQ multiplex PCR. In all, the sample yields around 160,000 clones. The study's findings and limits: Most CMV-associated TCR beta chains appeared HLA-restricted in a later analysis. Later analysis identified about 17,000 TCR beta sequences associated with HLA alleles, using a false discovery rate threshold of 0.05. Cytomegalovirus-associated TCR beta chains were listed, numbering some 180. By HLA locus, TCR association rates varied in a later analysis, with DRB1 showing the most and HLA-C the fewest.

The clonotype comes from a woman in her forties or fifties in good health and CMV-seronegative. The sample consisted of PBMCs. The chain carries TRBV19 and TRBJ2-7, with D perhaps TRBD1 (5 bases). CDR3 in amino acids: CASSIDRRAYEQYF. CDR3 bases: TGTGCCAGTAGTATAGATCGCAGGGCCTACGAGCAGTACTTC.